Listed below are T cell receptor beta chains from one sample, sequenced in a study of blood T cell repertoires in COVID-19. Here immunoSEQ multiplex PCR was the method, and the copy in TCRdb shows in-frame clones only, minus some. The sample carries about 130,000 clones, around 78% recorded once. Source material: peripheral blood. The receptors stem from a human donor in a cohort sampled during active COVID-19. CDR3s include the opening cysteine and the closing phenylalanine or tryptophan. The D gene is left open where the match is weak. Expanded clones are given a class, and other clones once, few, many or no size at all.

>-|TRBJ1-2|13|many|TRBV9
TGTGCCAGCAGCGCCGGGGATAGGCATGGCTACACCTTC
CASSAGDRHGYTF
>TRBD1|TRBJ2-7|13|-|TRBV3-1/TRBV3-2
TGTGCCAGCACCAGGGGACAGGACTACGAGCAGTACTTC
CASTRGQDYEQYF
>TRBD1|TRBJ1-5|18|-|TRBV23-1
TGCGCCAGCAGTCAGCCGACAGGGTGGTTTATTGTAGATCAGCCCCAGCATTTT
CASSQPTGWFIVDQPQHF
>-|TRBJ1-2|15|-|TRBV30
TGTGCCTGGAGTCGGTCAGGGGTGGTTGCCTATGGCTACACCTTC
CAWSRSGVVAYGYTF
>-|TRBJ1-6|13|-|TRBV6-5
TGTGCCAGCAGTTATGAAGCTAATTCACCCCTCCACTTT
CASSYEANSPLHF
>TRBD1|TRBJ2-7|14|-|TRBV5-1
TGCGCCAGCAAGTCGGGACAGGGCTCCTACGAGCAGTACTTC
CASKSGQGSYEQYF
>-|TRBJ2-2|16|-|TRBV5-6
TGTGCCAGCAGCTTAGGGGCAGGGCCGAACACCGGGGAGCTGTTTTTT
CASSLGAGPNTGELFF
>-|TRBJ1-1|13|-|TRBV5-1
TGCGCCAGCAGCTTGGAGGAGACGACTGAAGCTTTCTTT
CASSLEETTEAFF
>-|TRBJ2-1|12|-|TRBV6-5
TGTGCCAGCAGCCCCCGGGACAATGAGCAGTTCTTC
CASSPRDNEQFF
>TRBD2|TRBJ2-1|14|few|TRBV5-1
TGCGCCAGCTCCTCTAGCGGGGGTACGGATGAGCAGTTCTTC
CASSSSGGTDEQFF
>-|TRBJ1-1|12|few|TRBV10-1
TGCGCCAGCAGGCCACAGGGTGCTGAAGCTTTCTTT
CASRPQGAEAFF
>TRBD1|TRBJ1-4|15|-|TRBV5-1
TGCGCCAGCAGCTTCTCCCGGGACAGGGGAGAAAAACTGTTTTTT
CASSFSRDRGEKLFF
>-|TRBJ1-2|14|-|TRBV6-5
TGTGCCAGCAGTTACACCGGGGGATTTGGTGGCTACACCTTC
CASSYTGGFGGYTF
>TRBD2|TRBJ2-1|16|-|TRBV5-1
TGCGCCAGCAGCTTGGCTAGCGGGGGGATCGTGAATGAGCAGTTCTTC
CASSLASGGIVNEQFF
>-|TRBJ1-5|14|few|TRBV18
TGTGCCAGCTCACCGAGCGGGGGGAGTCAGCCCCAGCATTTT
CASSPSGGSQPQHF
>TRBD2|TRBJ2-5|14|few|TRBV6-2/TRBV6-3
TGTGCCAGCAGCGGACTAGCCGGCTTAGAGACCCAGTACTTC
CASSGLAGLETQYF
>-|TRBJ2-7|13|-|TRBV5-8
TGTGCCAGCAGCACAAGGTTCGGGTACGAGCAGTACTTC
CASSTRFGYEQYF
>TRBD1|TRBJ1-2|14|once|TRBV7-6
TGTGCCAGCAGCCATAACGACAGGGGTCACGGCTACACCTTC
CASSHNDRGHGYTF
>TRBD1|TRBJ2-7|15|-|TRBV5-5
TGTGCCAGCAGCTTGGCGGTGGGACAGATCTACGAGCAGTACTTC
CASSLAVGQIYEQYF
>-|TRBJ2-7|11|once|TRBV9
TGTGCCAGCAGCGTAGGCGTCGAGCAGTACTTC
CASSVGVEQYF
>-|TRBJ1-5|14|-|TRBV11-2
TGTGCCAGCAGCTTAGACAGGGTGGGACAGCCCCAGCATTTT
CASSLDRVGQPQHF
>-|TRBJ2-7|16|-|TRBV11-2
TGTGCCAGCAGCCCCATTTCGAGGCTGCATACCTACGAGCAGTACTTC
CASSPISRLHTYEQYF
>-|TRBJ1-6|13|-|TRBV11-3
TGTGCCAGCAGTCCGACTACTAATTCACCCCTCCACTTT
CASSPTTNSPLHF
>-|TRBJ1-2|13|-|TRBV12-3/TRBV12-4
TGTGCCAGCAGCCCGGGGGGGCTTGGTGGCTACACCTTC
CASSPGGLGGYTF
>-|TRBJ1-6|14|many|TRBV30
TGTGCCTGGAGTGAACAGGGTAGGAGGACACCCCTCCACTTT
CAWSEQGRRTPLHF
>TRBD2|TRBJ2-7|15|-|TRBV15
TGTGCCACCGCTTACGGACTAGCGGGATCCTACGAGCAGTACTTC
CATAYGLAGSYEQYF
>TRBD1|TRBJ1-3|17|few|TRBV5-5
TGTGCCAGCAGCCAGGGACAGGGGGCGCTTTCTGGAAACACCATATATTTT
CASSQGQGALSGNTIYF
>-|TRBJ2-7|13|once|TRBV30
TGTGCCTGGACCCGTGCAGGGTCCTACGAGCAGTACTTC
CAWTRAGSYEQYF
>-|TRBJ2-1|17|-|TRBV4-1
TGCGCCAGCAGCCAAGAGGGGGGGGGCCACATAGACAATGAGCAGTTCTTC
CASSQEGGGHIDNEQFF
>TRBD1|TRBJ2-5|15|-|TRBV5-4
TGTGCCAGCAGCCAAGCAGACAGGGTAGGGGAGACCCAGTACTTC
CASSQADRVGETQYF
>TRBD1|TRBJ1-2|14|-|TRBV11-2
TGTGCCAGCAGCTTGGCCAGGGGGGCGCAGGGCTACACCTTC
CASSLARGAQGYTF
>TRBD1|TRBJ2-7|17|once|TRBV30
TGTGCCTGGAGTGGAGGGGGGACCGGACAGGGCCTTCACGAGCAGTACTTC
CAWSGGGTGQGLHEQYF
>-|TRBJ2-2|15|few|TRBV28
TGTGCCAGCAGTTTATGGGGACAGAACACCGGGGAGCTGTTTTTT
CASSLWGQNTGELFF
>-|TRBJ2-7|13|-|TRBV19
TGTGCCAGTAATAACAGGGCCTCCTACGAGCAGTACTTC
CASNNRASYEQYF
>-|TRBJ1-2|11|few|TRBV6-5
TGTGCCAGTGAGAGATTCTATGGCTACACCTTC
CASERFYGYTF
>-|TRBJ1-1|16|once|TRBV6-2/TRBV6-3
TGTGCCAGCAGTCCAACGGCAGGGCTCCTGTACACTGAAGCTTTCTTT
CASSPTAGLLYTEAFF
>-|TRBJ1-5|15|-|TRBV28
TGTGCCAGCAGGTCAACTGTGGTAATTTATCAGCCCCAGCATTTT
CASRSTVVIYQPQHF
>TRBD1|TRBJ1-6|14|-|TRBV11-2
TGTGCCAGCAGCCGCGAGACAGGGGGCAGGCCCCTCCACTTT
CASSRETGGRPLHF
>-|TRBJ2-7|12|-|TRBV19
TGTGCCAGTAGTATTGCGGGACAGACTCAGTACTTC
CASSIAGQTQYF
>TRBD2|TRBJ2-2|15|-|TRBV2
TGTGCCAGCAGTGCTACGGGGGGGTGGACCGGGGAGCTGTTTTTT
CASSATGGWTGELFF
>-|TRBJ2-7|13|-|TRBV6-5
TGTGCCAGCAGCCCGGGGATTCCCTACGAGCAGTACTTC
CASSPGIPYEQYF
>TRBD2|TRBJ2-3|15|-|TRBV18
TGTGCCGCCGAGAGGCTAGCGGGGGGCACAGATACGCAGTATTTT
CAAERLAGGTDTQYF
>TRBD1|TRBJ1-5|14|once|TRBV30
TGTGCCTGGAGGAAAGGGACAGTAAATCAGCCCCAGCATTTT
CAWRKGTVNQPQHF
>TRBD1|TRBJ2-7|15|-|TRBV2
TGTGCCAGCAGTGGGATGAGGGGGCGCCCCTACGAGCAGTACTTC
CASSGMRGRPYEQYF
>TRBD2|TRBJ2-1|17|-|TRBV27
TGTGCCAGCAGCTTCCGACTAGCGAGGGGGGGATCGGGTGAGCAGTTCTTC
CASSFRLARGGSGEQFF
>TRBD1|TRBJ1-2|17|-|TRBV5-1
TGCGCCAGCAGCTTCGGACAGGGTACTCGACTCAACTATGGCTACACCTTC
CASSFGQGTRLNYGYTF
>-|TRBJ2-3|14|-|TRBV11-2
TGTGCCAGCAGTTCCAACAGGAACGCAGATACGCAGTATTTT
CASSSNRNADTQYF
>-|TRBJ1-2|15|-|TRBV5-1
TGCGCCAGCAGCGTATACGCGACAGATGGGTATGGCTACACCTTC
CASSVYATDGYGYTF
>TRBD1|TRBJ2-3|15|-|TRBV9
TGTGCCAGCAGCGCCTCACAGGGGGTGACAGATACGCAGTATTTT
CASSASQGVTDTQYF
>TRBD1|TRBJ2-7|15|-|TRBV18
TGTGCCAGCTCACCGGAACAGGGGCACTCCTACGAGCAGTACTTC
CASSPEQGHSYEQYF
>-|TRBJ1-2|13|few|TRBV24-1
TGTGCCACCAGTGATTCAGGGTACTATGGCTACACCTTC
CATSDSGYYGYTF
>-|TRBJ2-7|16|-|TRBV6-6
TGTGCCAGCAGTTATAGGGGGGGGGACAGGTCTTACGAGCAGTACTTC
CASSYRGGDRSYEQYF
>-|TRBJ1-2|14|few|TRBV7-6
TGTGCCAGCAGTCCAGGGTCAGCTAACTATGGCTACACCTTC
CASSPGSANYGYTF
>TRBD1|TRBJ2-7|12|-|TRBV5-4
TGTGCCAGCAGCCCGGACAGGGACGAGCAGTACTTC
CASSPDRDEQYF
>TRBD2|TRBJ2-1|15|-|TRBV11-3
TGTGCCAGCAGCCCGGGACTAGCGGGCTACAATGAGCAGTTCTTC
CASSPGLAGYNEQFF
>-|TRBJ2-5|14|-|TRBV15
TGTGCCACCAGCAGAGGTCAGGGGCAAGAGACCCAGTACTTC
CATSRGQGQETQYF
>-|TRBJ1-2|14|once|TRBV7-9
TGTGCCAGCAGCGTAGGGGGGGGGCCCTATGGCTACACCTTC
CASSVGGGPYGYTF
>-|TRBJ1-1|14|-|TRBV11-1
TGTGCCAGCAGCCGTTTGACAGGGAACACTGAAGCTTTCTTT
CASSRLTGNTEAFF
>-|TRBJ1-2|13|-|TRBV27
TGTGCCAGCAGTTTAGGGGCTGCAAGTGGCTACACCTTC
CASSLGAASGYTF